This T cell receptor beta chain was obtained from a study of shared T cell receptors in the human thymus. Method: immunoSEQ multiplex PCR; TCRdb's copy keeps in-frame clones and lacks some. The sample includes some 700,000 clones, roughly 85% of them seen just once. V lost 4 bases and J lost 8; bases outside the gene matches: 18. The germline V gene has CDR1 PRHDT and CDR2 FYEKMQ (reference sequence). The CDR3 contains 19 residues. This sample also appeared in a second study, on human thymus T cells. From that paper: Resections that were taken during corrective heart surgery supplied the thymus tissue. What appeared biased in thymic and blood repertoires was the usage of V and J genes.

This TCR derives from a girl in the first two years of life with a congenital heart defect. The rearrangement links TRBV13 to TRBJ2-2; 11 nucleotides match TRBD2. The sequenced sample consisted of thymocytes. The CDR3 DNA sequence: TGTGCCAGCAGCTCCGCCGCACTAGCGGGGGCCCCAACGGCGGGGGAGCTGTTTTTT. Translated: CASSSAALAGAPTAGELFF.